One T cell receptor (beta chain) is described in this entry. Its antigen is unknown. These data belong to a study of tumor and adjacent non-tumor tissue in lung cancer. About the study: The patients, 10 to 11 men and 4 or 5 women, were roughly 31 to 85 with stage I to III disease. Study-wide results and limits: Normal lung showed higher cumulative top 100 clone frequency than tumor.

The CDR3 totals 13 residues. Germline CDR1 and CDR2: SQVTM and ANQGSEA. TCRbeta libraries were built with three rounds of nested PCR, modified from ARM-PCR. TCRdb recomputed calls from the multiplex PCR reads with MiXCR, one row per CDR3 protein. The profile covers roughly 76,000 distinct CDR3 sequences, with 65% to 75% appearing a single time and over 9.5% taken by the ten largest. The template was RNA from unsorted bulk tissue. The receptor was derived from a woman aged 70-85 years with non-small cell lung cancer. Sequenced material: lung tumor tissue. The chain combines TRBV29-1 with TRBJ1-2; D not certain. The CDR3 region is CSALPHDVYGYTF. CDR3 coding DNA: TGCAGTGCCCTGCCCCACGACGTCTATGGCTACACCTTC.